This entry lists 23 T cell receptor beta chains sequenced from one sample in a study of low-dose radiotherapy and immunotherapy resistance in tumors. First-strand cDNA relied on TRAV- and TRBV-specific primers spanning alpha and beta chains. For amplifying TCRs, the PCR ran for approximately 18 cycles with Phusion, which was used together with a constant-region primer and the adapter on the V primers. TCRdb passed the reads through MiXCR, listing each CDR3 protein once. Of 55,000 to 80,000 distinct CDR3 sequences in the sample, about 30% were seen once. Time point meaning: before trial treatment. The sample was PBMCs, taken before treatment. The receptor set was obtained from a male donor with rectosigmoid adenocarcinoma.

This clonotype was detected a few times. The CDR3 region is CASSSTNEQFF. CDR3 nucleotide sequence: TGTGCCAGCAGTTCCACCAATGAGCAGTTCTTC. The chain couples TRBV27 to TRBJ2-1; the D is unclear. CDR3 length: 11 residues. V was pared by 4 bases and J by 6 bases, with 4 bases between. CDR1 is MNHEY, CDR2 SMNVEV, per germline (reference sequence).

This clonotype occurred many times. V usage is TRBV6-2 or TRBV6-3 and J usage is TRBJ2-7, with a possible D match to TRBD1 (6 bases). The CDR3 sequence is 15 residues long. Trimming stripped 1 base from V and 9 bases from J, with 19 bases between. Germline V gene sequence: CDR1 MNHEY, CDR2 SVGEGT. The CDR3 coding sequence is TGTGCCAGCAGTTACTTCTCCCGTGACCCACAGGGGCAGTACTTC. It codes for CASSYFSRDPQGQYF.

This clonotype was recorded many times. The chain uses TRBV7-9 and TRBJ1-3, with D uncertain. Looked up from germline, CDR1 is SEHNR and CDR2 is FQNEAQ (reference sequence). There are 15 residues in the CDR3. Trimming pared 6 bases from V and 0 bases from J, leaving 12 bases between. CDR3 amino acids: CASSQDARSGNTIYF. The CDR3 nucleotides read TGTGCCAGCAGTCAGGACGCCCGCTCTGGAAACACCATATATTTT.

The CDR3 DNA is TGCAGTGCTAGGGCAGCGGTAACAGGCCAAGAGACCCAGTACTTC. It yields the protein CSARAAVTGQETQYF. The rearrangement joins TRBV20-1 to TRBJ2-5, with D possibly being TRBD1 or TRBD2 (5 bases each). The CDR3 spans 15 residues. Deletions cut 3 bases from V and 1 base from J, with 15 bases between. Germline V CDR1 and CDR2: DFQATT, SNEGSKA (reference sequence).

This clonotype was picked up many times. This chain connects TRBV5-1 to TRBJ2-3; 9 bases are a match to TRBD2. Germline V gives CDR1 SGHRS, CDR2 YFSETQ. The CDR3 runs to 16 residues. V lost 4 bases, J lost 3 bases, and 9 bases stayed unmatched. The DNA for the CDR3 is TGCGCCAGCAGCCCCCCCTCTCTAGCGGGGACAGATACGCAGTATTTT. This gives the protein CASSPPSLAGTDTQYF.

Note on this clonotype: A far larger clone differs by one base, so this is likely a read error. This sequence joins TRBV7-9 and TRBJ2-3; 7 nucleotides agree with TRBD2. Germline values: CDR1 SEHNR, CDR2 FQNEAQ (reference sequence). The CDR3 runs 15 residues. The CDR3 DNA reads TGTGCCGGCAGCCAAGATGGACTAGGCGCAGATACGCAGTATTTT. Translated: CAGSQDGLGADTQYF.

As to this clonotype: A far more abundant clone sits one base away, making this likely a read error. The chain is built from TRBV6-2 or TRBV6-3 and TRBJ2-7; unclear D gene. Deletions cut 0 bases from V and 7 bases from J, with 13 bases between. Germline CDR1 reads MNHEY; CDR2 reads SVGEGT. This CDR3 contains 14 residues. The CDR3: CASSYSMVLNEQYF. The CDR3 coding sequence is TGTGCCAGCAGTTACTCGATGGTTCTCAATGAGCAGTACTTC.

The gene calls are TRBV6-5 and TRBJ2-5, with no clear D. Looked up from germline, CDR1 is MNHEY and CDR2 is SVGAGI. There are 15 residues in the CDR3. V was cut by 4 bases and J by 4 bases, with 16 bases left in between. CDR3 in DNA: TGTGCCAGCAGTTCCCCGGGCCCAGAGAGAGAGACCCAGTACTTC. Residues: CASSSPGPERETQYF.

In this sample, this clonotype turned up many times. V gene TRBV24-1 combines with J gene TRBJ2-3; D is unclear. Germline V gene data show CDR1 as KGHDR and CDR2 as SFDVKD. Trimming removed 4 bases at V and 0 bases at J, with 4 bases between. The length of the CDR3 is 13 residues. In nucleotides, the CDR3 is TGTGCCACCAGTGACGCAAGCACAGATACGCAGTATTTT. The encoded protein is CATSDASTDTQYF.

The chain is built from TRBV4-2 and TRBJ2-1; D may be TRBD1 or TRBD2 (7 bases each). Between the trimmed V and J ends, which lost 0 bases and 10 bases, there was a span of 16 bases. Per the germline V gene, CDR1 is LGHNA and CDR2 is YNFKEQ. This CDR3 has 15 amino acids. CDR3 nucleotides: TGTGCCAGCAGCCAAGACAGGGGGGGCTCCTACGAGCAGTTCTTC. Translating gives CASSQDRGGSYEQFF.

V and J are TRBV20-1 and TRBJ1-2; D ambiguous. The CDR3 runs 13 residues. CDR1 and CDR2 from the germline V gene are DFQATT and SNEGSKA (reference sequence). V was shortened by 1 base and J by 0 bases, with 6 bases between the two germline ends. CDR3 bases: TGCAGTGCTAGAGGAGATGCTAACTATGGCTACACCTTC. Translating it yields CSARGDANYGYTF.

A word on this clonotype: One base away lies a much larger clone, so this may be a sequencing read error. This chain joins TRBV4-2 and TRBJ2-1, with 7 bases matching TRBD1. With V trimmed by 0 bases and J by 5 bases, 10 bases remained unmatched. Germline CDR1 reads LGHNA; CDR2 reads YNFKEQ. The CDR3 extends over 17 amino acids. In nucleotides, the CDR3 is TGTGCCAGCAGCCAAGATCCCGGCAGTAGGGGGCACAATGAGCAGTTCTTC. This gives the protein CASSQDPGSRGHNEQFF.

Ten or more counts support this clonotype. The chain carries TRBV7-3 and TRBJ2-1; D is undetermined. The V end lost 1 base, the J end lost 6 bases, and 4 bases lay between the germline ends. This CDR3 region has 12 residues. Germline V gene sequence: CDR1 SGHTA, CDR2 FQGTGA. The CDR3, as DNA: TGTGCCAGCAGCTTAAATGGCAATGAGCAGTTCTTC. Encoded protein: CASSLNGNEQFF.

Points on this clonotype: A far larger clone differs by one base, so this is likely a read error. V gene TRBV11-2 combines with J gene TRBJ2-5; 7 positions match TRBD2. This CDR3 spans 11 amino acids. J lost 11 bases, V lost 11 bases, and 11 bases had no gene match. Germline V CDR1 and CDR2: SGHAT, FQNNGV. The chain's CDR3 is CASHGGNEQYF. Here the CDR3 DNA reads TGTGCCTCACACGGGGGGAATGAGCAGTACTTC.

This clonotype has a count of ten or more. The genes are TRBV4-3 and TRBJ2-3; 11 bases fit TRBD2. The J segment lost 0 bases and the V segment lost 4 bases, leaving 3 bases of the junction unmatched. This CDR3 is 16 amino acids long. Germline CDR1 reads LGHNA; CDR2 reads YSLEER. The chain's CDR3 is CASSRRTSGSTDTQYF. In DNA, the CDR3 is TGCGCCAGCAGCCGGAGGACTAGCGGGAGCACAGATACGCAGTATTTT.

This clonotype was seen a handful of times. The J gene is TRBJ2-7, the V gene TRBV11-2; D is tentatively TRBD1 or TRBD2 (5 bases each). Trimming took 1 base from V and 3 from J, leaving 25 bases between them. The CDR3 loop spans 19 amino acids. Germline CDR1 reads SGHAT; CDR2 reads FQNNGV. CDR3 sequence: CASSLVPLTPGRILYEQYF. DNA for the CDR3: TGTGCCAGCAGCTTAGTACCGCTGACACCGGGACGGATCCTCTACGAGCAGTACTTC.

This clonotype was detected many times. The chain couples TRBV4-3 to TRBJ2-3, with D unclear. V gave up 3 bases and J gave up 1 base, with 11 bases separating them. The CDR3 is 15 amino acids. CDR1 is LGHNA, CDR2 YSLEER, per germline. The CDR3 region has the DNA TGCGCCAGCAGCCATGGCCGAGTTCGCACAGATACGCAGTATTTT. The encoded protein is CASSHGRVRTDTQYF.

At least ten counts were recorded for this clonotype. This chain connects TRBV29-1 to TRBJ2-5; 7 nucleotides align to TRBD1. J lost 6 bases, V lost 6 bases, and 7 bases had no gene match. The CDR3 is made up of 12 amino acids. Per germline, CDR1 SQVTM and CDR2 ANQGSEA. The CDR3 bases are TGCAGCGTCGTCCGGGACAGACAGACCCAGTACTTC. Translating gives CSVVRDRQTQYF.

At least ten counts were recorded for this clonotype. The rearrangement joins TRBV12-3 or TRBV12-4 to TRBJ2-2; maybe TRBD1 (5 bases). CDR3 length: 14 residues. Trimming cost V 4 bases and J 1 base, with 7 bases left between them. The CDR3 DNA reads TGTGCCAGCAGTTGGGGCGGGAACACCGGGGAGCTGTTTTTT. Translation: CASSWGGNTGELFF.

This sequence joins TRBV5-1 and TRBJ1-2, with TRBD1 identical over 7 bases. The CDR3 runs 15 residues. The germline CDR1 and CDR2 sequences are SGHRS and YFSETQ. V trimming: 4 bases; J trimming: 3 bases; junction bases outside the gene matches: 9. CDR3 bases: TGCGCCAGCAGCGACGGACAGGAGGCTTACTATGGCTACACCTTC. Amino acids: CASSDGQEAYYGYTF.

This clonotype was observed many times. The chain has TRBV6-2 or TRBV6-3 and TRBJ2-7; the D gene could be TRBD1 or TRBD2 (5 bases each). Trimming removed 2 bases from V and 0 bases from J, with 14 bases in between. The CDR3 sequence is 16 residues long. CDR1 is MNHEY and CDR2 is SVGEGT in the germline V gene. The CDR3 bases are TGTGCCAGCAGTTACAGAGTATGGGGGAGCTCCTACGAGCAGTACTTC. Amino acid sequence: CASSYRVWGSSYEQYF.

With respect to this clonotype: The junction departs from the called germline gene at one end, perhaps through a read error. The genes are TRBV28 and TRBJ1-2; TRBD1 aligns across 9 bases. The CDR3 is 14 residues long. The germline CDR1 and CDR2 sequences are MDHEN and SYDVKM. CDR3 sequence: CAGSRRDRVPGYTF. The CDR3 region has the DNA TGTGCCGGCAGTCGTAGGGACAGGGTGCCCGGCTACACCTTC.

About this clonotype itself: This probably arose from a read error, given a far larger clone one base away. The chain has TRBV6-2 or TRBV6-3 and TRBJ2-7; D perhaps matches TRBD1 (6 bases). The V gene lost 0 bases and the J gene lost 7 bases, with 13 bases spanning the gap. There are 14 residues in the CDR3. From germline, CDR1 is MNHEY and CDR2 SVGEGT. In DNA form, the CDR3 reads TGTGCCAGCAGTTACTCGTATGGGGGCGGTGAGCAGTACTTC. Protein sequence: CASSYSYGGGEQYF.